This TCR beta chain was sequenced during a study of OX40 agonist ivuxolimab in advanced cancers. As for the study more broadly: The costimulatory receptor OX40 (CD134) was targeted by ivuxolimab, a fully human IgG2 agonistic monoclonal antibody. Intravenous ivuxolimab was administered to patients every 2 weeks at six dose levels: 0.01, 0.1, 0.3, 1.5, 3 and 10 mg/kg. Of the 50 to 55 dose-escalation patients, hepatocellular carcinoma was present in about 20, melanoma in around 15, renal cell carcinoma in 9 and head and neck cancer in 9. In the dose-escalation cohort, about four fifths of patients were male, and the mean age was roughly 60 years with a range of roughly 20 to 80. Patients were allowed to have had prior anti-PD-1, anti-PD-L1 or anti-CTLA-4 therapy, and around 43% of the dose-escalation patients had been treated with checkpoint inhibitors. Partial responses were achieved by three dose-escalation patients, of whom one had hepatocellular carcinoma and two had cutaneous melanoma. The point of sequencing TCRbeta in the periphery was to test whether ivuxolimab changed TCR sequence diversity and drove clonal T-cell expansion. The paper covers the monotherapy dose-escalation part of the phase I ivuxolimab trial, which included N of about 50 patients.

CDR1 is given as SGHDN and CDR2 as FVKESK, both from the germline V gene. Trimming takes 0 bases from V and 7 bases from J, and the germline ends sit 15 bases apart. Inclusive of the bounding cysteine and phenylalanine, the CDR3 is 15 residues long. Only the CDR3 part of the read is kept: 45 bases, read in frame from the first base. Patients with autoimmune disease history or receiving systemic immunosuppression were excluded from the trial. Peripheral blood for TCR sequencing was drawn from every dose cohort at baseline, at cycle 4 day 1 and at cycle 7 day 1. Samples were obtained from an open-label, multicenter, first-in-human phase I dose-escalation trial of ivuxolimab. Adults with locally advanced or metastatic melanoma, renal cell, hepatocellular, or head and neck squamous cell carcinoma were enrolled in the trial. Before TCR sequencing, CD4+ T cells and CD8+ T cells were sorted from peripheral blood as separate populations.

As regards this clone: What this receptor recognizes is not known. Per-base quality was not reported, and no clone a single base away is much larger than it.

To sequence the TCRbeta CDR3 region, genomic DNA was isolated from the sorted cells. The immunoSEQ Assay was used to sequence the TCRbeta CDR3 regions. The immuneACCESS repertoire file appears here via TCRdb, limited to in-frame rearrangements. These files lack a portion of the clones; in checked studies, under half of the deficit traces to unresolved V genes, and the cause of the others is not known. This sample holds around 100,000 clones; around 93% were observed only once. The ten largest clones take up about 0.49% of the sample. Overall results and qualifications from the work: The antigen specificity of the peripheral T cells that underwent clonal expansion was not determined. At doses from 0.1 to 3.0 mg/kg, clonal expansion was seen in both CD4+ and CD8+ blood T cells between baseline and week 6. In the 0.1-3.0 mg/kg groups, partial responders had among the lowest normalized peripheral clonal expansion, particularly in CD8+ T cells. After ivuxolimab, CD8+ T cells had more expanded clones than CD4+ T cells on average. Low levels of normalized T-cell clonal expansion were also shown by some nonresponding patients.

The TCR originated in an adult with an advanced solid tumor such as melanoma, head and neck, liver or kidney cancer. The rearranged chain carries TRBV14 and TRBJ1-1; no D gene can be assigned with confidence. Sample: CD4+ or CD8+ T cells sorted from blood, taken in a trial of the OX40 agonist ivuxolimab. This receptor has the CDR3 CASSQDRFRGSEAFF. The nucleotide sequence reads TGTGCCAGCAGCCAAGATAGGTTTCGGGGTAGTGAAGCTTTCTTT.